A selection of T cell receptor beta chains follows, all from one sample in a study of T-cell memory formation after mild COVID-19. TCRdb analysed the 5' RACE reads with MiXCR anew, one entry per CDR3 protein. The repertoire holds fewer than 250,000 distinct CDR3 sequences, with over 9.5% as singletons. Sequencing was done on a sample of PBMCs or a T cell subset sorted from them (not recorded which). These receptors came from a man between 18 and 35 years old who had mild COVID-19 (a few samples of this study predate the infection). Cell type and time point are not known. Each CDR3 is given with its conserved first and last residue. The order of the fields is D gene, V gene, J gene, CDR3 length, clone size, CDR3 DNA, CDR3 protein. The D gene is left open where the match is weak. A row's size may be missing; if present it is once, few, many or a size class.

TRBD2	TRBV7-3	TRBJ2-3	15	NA	TGTGCCAGCAGCGAGCGGGGGGCAAACACAGATACGCAGTATTTT	CASSERGANTDTQYF
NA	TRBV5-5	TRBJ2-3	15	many	TGTGCCAGCAGCTTGTTTTCTCAGAGCACAGATACGCAGTATTTT	CASSLFSQSTDTQYF
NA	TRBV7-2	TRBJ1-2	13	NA	TGTGCCAGCAGCTTAGGGGAGGGCTATGGCTACACCTTC	CASSLGEGYGYTF
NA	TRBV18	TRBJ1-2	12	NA	TGTGCCAGCTCACCCTCGGATCATGGCTACACCTTC	CASSPSDHGYTF
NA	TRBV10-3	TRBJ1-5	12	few	TGTGCCATCAGTGAGTCAGGAGAGCCCCAGCATTTT	CAISESGEPQHF
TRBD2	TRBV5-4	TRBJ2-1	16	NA	TGTGCCAGCAGCCCGGGGGGGACAACACAATCTGTTGAGCAGTTCTTC	CASSPGGTTQSVEQFF
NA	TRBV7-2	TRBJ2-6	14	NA	TGTGCCAGCAGCTTAATCACTGGGGCCAACGTCCTGACTTTC	CASSLITGANVLTF
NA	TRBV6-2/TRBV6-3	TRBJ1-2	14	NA	TGTGCCAGCAGTTACCCCGGGACGGTCTATGGCTACACCTTC	CASSYPGTVYGYTF
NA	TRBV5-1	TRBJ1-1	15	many	TGCGCCAGCAGCTTGGCGACAGCCCTGAACACTGAAGCTTTCTTT	CASSLATALNTEAFF
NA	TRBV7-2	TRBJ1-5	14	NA	TGTGCCAGCAGCCGCAGGGGAAGCAATCAGCCCCAGCATTTT	CASSRRGSNQPQHF
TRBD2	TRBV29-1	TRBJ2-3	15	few	TGCAGCGTTGATTGGGATAGCGGGGGGCCGGATACGCAGTATTTT	CSVDWDSGGPDTQYF
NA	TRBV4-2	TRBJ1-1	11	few	TGTGCCAGCAGCCAAGATGGACCGGCTTTCTTT	CASSQDGPAFF
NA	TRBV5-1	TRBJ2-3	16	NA	TGCGCCAGCAGCTTGGATAGCGGTCTGGGCACAGATACGCAGTATTTT	CASSLDSGLGTDTQYF
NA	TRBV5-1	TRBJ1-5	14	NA	TGCGCCAGCAGCCCCGGGACGACGGGGCAGCCCCAGCATTTT	CASSPGTTGQPQHF
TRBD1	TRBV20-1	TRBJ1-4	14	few	TGCAGTGCCCCGGCGACAGGGGCTAAGGAAAAACTGTTTTTT	CSAPATGAKEKLFF
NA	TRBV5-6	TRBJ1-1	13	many	TGTGCCAGCAGCTTGGAGAGGGGCACTGAAGCTTTCTTT	CASSLERGTEAFF
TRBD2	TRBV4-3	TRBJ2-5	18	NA	TGCGCCAGCAGCCAAGATCCTAGCGGGGGGCCGTATGGAGAGACCCAGTACTTC	CASSQDPSGGPYGETQYF
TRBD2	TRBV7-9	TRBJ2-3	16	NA	TGTGCCAGCAGCGAGGGGCTAGCGGGGGCCACAGATACGCAGTATTTT	CASSEGLAGATDTQYF
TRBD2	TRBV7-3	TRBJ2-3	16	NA	TGTGCCAGCAGCTCGAGCGGGGGGGCTACCACAGATACGCAGTATTTT	CASSSSGGATTDTQYF
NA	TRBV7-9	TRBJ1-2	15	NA	TGTGCCAGCAGCTTAGCTCCAGGGGCGCGCGGGGGCTACACCTTC	CASSLAPGARGGYTF
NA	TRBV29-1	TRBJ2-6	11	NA	TGCAGCGTTTCTGGGGCCAACGTCCTGACTTTC	CSVSGANVLTF
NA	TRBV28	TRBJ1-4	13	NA	TGTGCCAGTACCGGCTTTGCGGATGAAAAACTGTTTTTT	CASTGFADEKLFF
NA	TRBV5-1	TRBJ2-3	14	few	TGCGCCAGCAGCTTGTCGCCAGTCCAAAATACGCAGTATTTT	CASSLSPVQNTQYF
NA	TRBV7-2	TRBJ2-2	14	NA	TGTGCCAGCAGCTCGCGACTGTTCACCGGGGAGCTGTTTTTT	CASSSRLFTGELFF
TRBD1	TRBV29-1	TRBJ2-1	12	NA	TGCAGCGCCGGGACAGGGACGTACGAGCAGTTCTTC	CSAGTGTYEQFF
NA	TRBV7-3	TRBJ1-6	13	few	TGTGCCAGCAGCTCCTCCTGGTCTTCACCCCTCCACTTT	CASSSSWSSPLHF
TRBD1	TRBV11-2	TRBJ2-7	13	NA	TGTGCCAGCAGCCCTGGGGACAGGGCCGTACAGTACTTC	CASSPGDRAVQYF
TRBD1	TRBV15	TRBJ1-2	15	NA	TGTGCCACCAGCAGAAGGACAGGGGGAGTGAATGGCTACACCTTC	CATSRRTGGVNGYTF
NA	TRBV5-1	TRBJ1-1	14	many	TGCGCCAGCAGCCTTTGGGACATAAGCACTGAAGCTTTCTTT	CASSLWDISTEAFF
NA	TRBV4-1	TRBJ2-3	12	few	TGCGCCAGCAGCCAAGTGGGGGTTACGCAGTATTTT	CASSQVGVTQYF
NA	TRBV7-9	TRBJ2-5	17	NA	TGTGCCAGCAGCTTAGCGCGTGATGGGGTGGCGAGCGAGACCCAGTACTTC	CASSLARDGVASETQYF
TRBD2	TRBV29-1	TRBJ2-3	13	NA	TGCAGCGTTAAGGGACTAGCAATAGATACGCAGTATTTT	CSVKGLAIDTQYF
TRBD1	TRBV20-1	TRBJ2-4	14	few	TGCAGTGCAAACAGGGGGCTAGGCAAGGACATTCAGTACTTC	CSANRGLGKDIQYF
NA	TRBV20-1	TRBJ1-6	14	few	TGCAGTGCTAGAGTGGGCAACCCATTAGGACCCCTCCACTTT	CSARVGNPLGPLHF
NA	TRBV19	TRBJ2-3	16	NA	TGTGCCAGTAGTCTCCTGGCCGGGGGAGGCACAGATACGCAGTATTTT	CASSLLAGGGTDTQYF
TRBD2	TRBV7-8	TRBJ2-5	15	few	TGTGCCAGCAGGACTCGGCTAGCGGGGGGAGAGACCCAGTACTTC	CASRTRLAGGETQYF
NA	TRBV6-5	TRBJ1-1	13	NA	TGTGCCAGCTCAAAGTTGCGGGGAACTGAAGCTTTCTTT	CASSKLRGTEAFF
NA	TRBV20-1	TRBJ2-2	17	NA	TGCAGTGCTAGAGATCGTAGGGGGGTCATGAACACCGGGGAGCTGTTTTTT	CSARDRRGVMNTGELFF
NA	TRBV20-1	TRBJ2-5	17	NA	TGCAGTGCTCCCCCCGTGGACTCTAGGGGGGGGGGAGAGACCCAGTACTTC	CSAPPVDSRGGGETQYF
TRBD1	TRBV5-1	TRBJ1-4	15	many	TGCGCCAGCAGCTTCGGCCGGACAGGGAACGAAAAACTGTTTTTT	CASSFGRTGNEKLFF
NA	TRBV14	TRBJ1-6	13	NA	TGTGCCAGCAGCCAGGGGTGGAATTCACCCCTCCACTTT	CASSQGWNSPLHF
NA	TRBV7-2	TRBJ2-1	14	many	TGTGCCAGCAGCGATCGGCTCACCCCCGAGGAGCAGTTCTTC	CASSDRLTPEEQFF
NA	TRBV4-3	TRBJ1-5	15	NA	TGCGCCAGCAGCCAGAGCGACGGGAGAAATCAGCCCCAGCATTTT	CASSQSDGRNQPQHF